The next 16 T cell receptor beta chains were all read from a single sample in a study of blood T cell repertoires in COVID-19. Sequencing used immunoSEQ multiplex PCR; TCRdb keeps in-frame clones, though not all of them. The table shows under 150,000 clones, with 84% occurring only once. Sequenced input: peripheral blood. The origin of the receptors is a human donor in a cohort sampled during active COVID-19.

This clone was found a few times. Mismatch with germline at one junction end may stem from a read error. The CDR3 DNA is TGTGCCAGCAGCTTAAAGGTAAACGGACTCCAGTTTTTC. It codes for CASSLKVNGLQFF. The genes are TRBV7-3 and TRBJ2-7; possibly TRBD2 for D (5 bases). The germline V gene has CDR1 SGHTA and CDR2 FQGTGA. CDR3 length: 13 amino acids.

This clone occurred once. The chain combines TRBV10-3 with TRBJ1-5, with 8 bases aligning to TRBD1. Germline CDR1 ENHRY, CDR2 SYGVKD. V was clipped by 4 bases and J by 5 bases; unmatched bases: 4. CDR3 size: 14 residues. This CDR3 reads CAISVSGGYQPQHF. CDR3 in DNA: TGTGCCATCAGTGTATCAGGGGGCTATCAGCCCCAGCATTTT.

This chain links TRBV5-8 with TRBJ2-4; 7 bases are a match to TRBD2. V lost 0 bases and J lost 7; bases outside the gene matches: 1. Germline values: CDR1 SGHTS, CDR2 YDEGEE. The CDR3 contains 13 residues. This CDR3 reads CASSLAGGNIQYF. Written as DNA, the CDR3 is TGTGCCAGCAGCTTGGCCGGGGGGAACATTCAGTACTTC.

Here the CDR3 DNA reads TGCGCCAGCAGGGAGCGAGCGGGGGGTTCTGTTGAGCAGTTCTTC. Amino acids: CASRERAGGSVEQFF. The rearrangement joins TRBV5-1 to TRBJ2-1; 9 positions agree with TRBD2. The CDR3 is 15 residues long. Looked up from germline, CDR1 is SGHRS and CDR2 is YFSETQ. The trim removed 5 bases at V and 9 bases at J, leaving 12 bases unmatched.

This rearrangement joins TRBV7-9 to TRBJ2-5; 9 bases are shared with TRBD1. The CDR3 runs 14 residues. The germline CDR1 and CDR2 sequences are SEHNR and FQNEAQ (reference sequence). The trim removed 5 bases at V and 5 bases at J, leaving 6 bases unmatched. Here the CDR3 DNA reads TGTGCCAGCAGCCATGGGACAGGGATGGAGACCCAGTACTTC. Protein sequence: CASSHGTGMETQYF.

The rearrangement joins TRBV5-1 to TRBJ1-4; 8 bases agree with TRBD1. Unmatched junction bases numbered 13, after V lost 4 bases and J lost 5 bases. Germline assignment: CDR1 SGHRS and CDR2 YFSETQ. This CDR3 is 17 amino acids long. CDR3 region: CASSLGQGAKVNEKLFF. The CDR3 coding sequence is TGCGCCAGCAGCCTGGGGCAGGGGGCGAAGGTGAATGAAAAACTGTTTTTT.

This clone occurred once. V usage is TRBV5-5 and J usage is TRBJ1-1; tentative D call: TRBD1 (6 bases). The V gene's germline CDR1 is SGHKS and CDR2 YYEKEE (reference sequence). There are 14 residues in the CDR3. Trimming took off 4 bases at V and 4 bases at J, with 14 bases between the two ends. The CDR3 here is CASSLGGRGTEAFF. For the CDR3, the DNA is TGTGCCAGCAGCCTGGGGGGCCGCGGCACTGAAGCTTTCTTT.

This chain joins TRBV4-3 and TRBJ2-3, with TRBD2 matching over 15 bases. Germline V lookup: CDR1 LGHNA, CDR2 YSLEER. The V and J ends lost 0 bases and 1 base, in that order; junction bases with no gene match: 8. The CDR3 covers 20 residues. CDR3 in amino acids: CASSQDRRTSGGERTDTQYF. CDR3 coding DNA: TGCGCCAGCAGCCAAGATCGAAGGACTAGCGGGGGGGAGCGCACAGATACGCAGTATTTT.

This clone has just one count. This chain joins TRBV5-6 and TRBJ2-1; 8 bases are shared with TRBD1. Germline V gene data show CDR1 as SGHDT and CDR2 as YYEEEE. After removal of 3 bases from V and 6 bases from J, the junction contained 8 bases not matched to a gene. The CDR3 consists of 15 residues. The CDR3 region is CASSSDRGATNEQFF. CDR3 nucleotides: TGTGCCAGCAGCTCCGACAGGGGAGCGACCAATGAGCAGTTCTTC.

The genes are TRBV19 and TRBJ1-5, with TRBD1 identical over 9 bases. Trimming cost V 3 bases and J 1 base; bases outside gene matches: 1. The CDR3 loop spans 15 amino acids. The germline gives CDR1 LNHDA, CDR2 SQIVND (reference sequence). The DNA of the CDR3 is TGTGCCAGTAGTATCGGACAGGGGAGCAATCAGCCCCAGCATTTT. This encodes CASSIGQGSNQPQHF.

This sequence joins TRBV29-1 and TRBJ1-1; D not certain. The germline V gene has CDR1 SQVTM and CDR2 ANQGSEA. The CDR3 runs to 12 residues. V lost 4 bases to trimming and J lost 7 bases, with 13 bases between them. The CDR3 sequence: CSVVRLYSEAFF. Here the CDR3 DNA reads TGCAGCGTTGTTAGATTGTACAGTGAAGCTTTCTTT.

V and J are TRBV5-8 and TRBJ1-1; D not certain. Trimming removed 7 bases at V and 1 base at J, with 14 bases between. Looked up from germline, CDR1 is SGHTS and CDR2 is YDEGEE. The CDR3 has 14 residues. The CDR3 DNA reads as TGTGCCAGCCCCTCCCCAACCGGGAACACTGAAGCTTTCTTT. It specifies CASPSPTGNTEAFF.

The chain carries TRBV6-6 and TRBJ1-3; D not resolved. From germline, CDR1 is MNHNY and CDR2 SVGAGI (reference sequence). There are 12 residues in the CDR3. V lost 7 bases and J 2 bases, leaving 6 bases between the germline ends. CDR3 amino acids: CASIAAGNTIYF. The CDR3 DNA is TGTGCCAGCATAGCGGCTGGAAACACCATATATTTT.

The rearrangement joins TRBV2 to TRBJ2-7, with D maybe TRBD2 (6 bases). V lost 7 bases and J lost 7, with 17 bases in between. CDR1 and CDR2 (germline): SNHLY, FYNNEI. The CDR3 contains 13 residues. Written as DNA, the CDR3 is TGTGCCAGCACCCAGGGCGGGGCGGGGGAGCAGTACTTC. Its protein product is CASTQGGAGEQYF.

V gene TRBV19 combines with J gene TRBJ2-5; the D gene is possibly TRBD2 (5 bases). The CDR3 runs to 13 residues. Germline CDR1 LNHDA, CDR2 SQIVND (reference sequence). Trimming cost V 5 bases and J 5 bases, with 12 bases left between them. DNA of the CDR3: TGTGCCAGTAGTGTACTAGGTTTCGAGACCCAGTACTTC. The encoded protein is CASSVLGFETQYF.

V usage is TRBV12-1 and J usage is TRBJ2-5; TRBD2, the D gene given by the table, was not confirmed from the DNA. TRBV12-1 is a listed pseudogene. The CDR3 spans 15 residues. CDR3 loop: CASSFGCWRGETQYF. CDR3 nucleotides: TGTGCCAGCAGCTTTGGATGTTGGCGGGGAGAGACCCAGTACTTC.